Each of the 20 T cell receptor beta chains below was sequenced from the same sample in a study of CD8 T cells in Susac syndrome. Random hexamers primed reverse transcription of roughly 0.45 to 1 ug RNA. TCRdb called the immunoSEQ multiplex PCR reads again in MiXCR, with one record for every CDR3 protein. The table lists 150,000 or so distinct CDR3 sequences, more than 85% of them singletons, with 0.13% to 0.15% in the top ten. Specimen: CD4+ T cells from PBMCs. These receptors were taken from a human donor with Susac syndrome.

The rearrangement links TRBV29-1 to TRBJ1-2, with 8 bases that match TRBD1. V gave up 4 bases and J gave up 4 bases; unmatched junction bases: 5. The length of the CDR3 is 13 residues. Looked up from germline, CDR1 is SQVTM and CDR2 is ANQGSEA. CDR3 bases: TGCAGCGTTGCCAATCAGGGGGCCTATGGCTACACCTTC. The encoded protein is CSVANQGAYGYTF.

The chain combines TRBV20-1 with TRBJ2-2, with unresolved D. The V gene's germline CDR1 is DFQATT and CDR2 SNEGSKA (reference sequence). The CDR3 is 13 amino acids. Trimming removed 3 bases from V and 2 bases from J, with 7 bases in between. The CDR3 DNA follows: TGCAGTGCTAGCTTAAGAAACACCGGGGAGCTGTTTTTT. Translated: CSASLRNTGELFF.

J is TRBJ1-1 and V is TRBV7-3; no firm D call. The CDR3 contains 13 residues. The V end was cut by 5 bases, the J end by 3 bases, with 10 bases between. Germline lookup yields CDR1 SGHTA and CDR2 FQGTGA. The CDR3 region has the DNA TGTGCCAGCAGCCCAGTACCGGACACTGAAGCTTTCTTT. The encoded protein is CASSPVPDTEAFF.

The chain couples TRBV12-3 or TRBV12-4 to TRBJ2-7; tentatively, D is TRBD1 (6 bases). Trimming took 3 bases from V and 4 from J, leaving 13 bases between them. This CDR3 contains 14 residues. The CDR3 is CASSFTGKRYEQYF. In DNA, the CDR3 is TGTGCCAGCAGTTTTACAGGGAAAAGGTACGAGCAGTACTTC.

This clonotype was observed once. This chain joins TRBV20-1 and TRBJ2-5; unclear D gene. This CDR3 comprises 13 residues. V lost 5 bases to trimming and J lost 4 bases, with 14 bases between them. Per germline, CDR1 DFQATT and CDR2 SNEGSKA (reference sequence). The CDR3 coding sequence is TGCAGTGCTCGGTCTCCCCTGATAGAGACCCAGTACTTC. Residues: CSARSPLIETQYF.

In DNA, the CDR3 is TGCAGTGCTAGCCCGGACAGGGGGTACGGAGCTTTCTTT. It encodes CSASPDRGYGAFF. The chain has TRBV20-1 and TRBJ1-1; 10 nucleotides match TRBD1. CDR3 size: 13 residues. The V and J ends lost 3 bases and 10 bases, in that order; junction bases with no gene match: 8. The germline V gene has CDR1 DFQATT and CDR2 SNEGSKA (reference sequence).

This clonotype was recorded only once. The CDR3 protein is CAWSPKLAGGPPSIQYF. CDR3 sequence (DNA): TGTGCCTGGAGTCCTAAACTAGCGGGAGGGCCACCTAGCATTCAGTACTTC. The chain employs TRBV30 and TRBJ2-4; 13 nucleotides agree with TRBD2. V shed 2 bases and J 9 bases; nucleotides not matched to a gene: 13. The CDR3 runs 17 residues. Germline V gene data show CDR1 as GTSNPN and CDR2 as SVGIG (reference sequence). The full variable domain, with the rest looked up from reference TRBV30 and TRBJ2-4, is SQTIHQWPATLVQPVGSPLSLECTVEGTSNPNLYWYRQAAGRGLQLLFYSVGIGQISSEVPQNLSASRPQDRQFILSSKKLLLSDSGFYLCAWSPKLAGGPPSIQYFGAGTRLSVL.

V and J are TRBV30 and TRBJ1-1, with a possible D match to TRBD1 (5 bases). This CDR3 spans 12 amino acids. Germline V gene data show CDR1 as GTSNPN and CDR2 as SVGIG (reference sequence). The V gene lost 0 bases and the J gene lost 5 bases, with 7 bases spanning the gap. The CDR3 region is CAWSVWGTEAFF. The CDR3 DNA follows: TGTGCCTGGAGTGTTTGGGGGACTGAAGCTTTCTTT.

The rearrangement joins TRBV20-1 to TRBJ2-3, with 15 nucleotides matching TRBD2. This CDR3 is 18 amino acids long. Per the germline V gene, CDR1 is DFQATT and CDR2 is SNEGSKA (reference sequence). V was clipped by 3 bases and J by 0 bases; unmatched bases: 7. CDR3 sequence reads: CSARGLAGGPFSTDTQYF. CDR3 nucleotide sequence: TGCAGTGCTAGGGGACTAGCGGGAGGTCCCTTTAGCACAGATACGCAGTATTTT.

Regarding this clonotype: An end of the junction differs from the germline gene, which may be a read error. The CDR3 DNA is TGCAGTGCCAGAGGGGGAGGCGGGGCGAACACAGATACGCAGTATTTT. Its protein product is CSARGGGGANTDTQYF. The chain recombines TRBV20-1 with TRBJ2-3; either TRBD1 or TRBD2 may supply D (6 bases each). CDR1 is DFQATT, CDR2 SNEGSKA, per germline (reference sequence). CDR3 length equals 16 residues.

J is TRBJ2-1 and V is TRBV4-3, with D perhaps TRBD2 (5 bases). This CDR3 contains 13 residues. The germline CDR1 and CDR2 sequences are LGHNA and YSLEER. V shed 3 bases and J shed 5 bases, with 8 bases lying between them. CDR3 region: CASSQERHNEQFF. Written as DNA, the CDR3 is TGCGCCAGCAGCCAGGAGCGGCACAATGAGCAGTTCTTC.

The V gene is TRBV12-3 or TRBV12-4, the J gene TRBJ1-5; TRBD1 is a possible D gene (5 bases). The CDR3 contains 14 residues. V dropped 4 bases and J dropped 3 bases, with 10 bases sitting between them. The CDR3 DNA reads as TGTGCCAGCAGTTGGGACCAATTCAATCAGCCCCAGCATTTT. Encoded protein: CASSWDQFNQPQHF.

This chain links TRBV5-6 with TRBJ2-1, with 8 bases identical to TRBD1. The CDR3 runs 13 residues. Germline V gene lookup returns CDR1 SGHDT and CDR2 YYEEEE. Trimming at V came to 3 bases and at J to 5 bases, leaving 1 base not matched to a gene. CDR3 residues: CASSWGQDNEQFF. In nucleotides, the CDR3 is TGTGCCAGCAGCTGGGGACAGGACAATGAGCAGTTCTTC.

A single count supports this clonotype. V usage is TRBV28 and J usage is TRBJ2-5; 16 nucleotides agree with TRBD2. The CDR3 is 17 residues long. Trimming cost V 5 bases and J 5 bases; bases outside gene matches: 8. The germline V gene encodes CDR1 MDHEN and CDR2 SYDVKM. The CDR3 DNA reads as TGTGCCAGCAGTCCGGGACTAGCGGGGGGGGTTTCGGAGACCCAGTACTTC. This gives the protein CASSPGLAGGVSETQYF. The full variable domain, completed using reference TRBV28 and TRBJ2-5, is DVKVTQSSRYLVKRTGEKVFLECVQDMDHENMFWYRQDPGLGLRLIYFSYDVKMKEKGDIPEGYSVSREKKERFSLILESASTNQTSMYLCASSPGLAGGVSETQYFGPGTRLLVL.

This clonotype was seen once. The gene calls are TRBV20-1 and TRBJ2-5; tentative D call: TRBD2 (5 bases). V lost 0 bases to trimming and J lost 1 base, with 9 bases between them. Germline assignment: CDR1 DFQATT and CDR2 SNEGSKA (reference sequence). This CDR3 is built from 14 residues. CDR3 DNA sequence: TGCAGTGCTAGAGATGGAGGACCCCAAGAGACCCAGTACTTC. It is translated as CSARDGGPQETQYF.

The chain employs TRBV2 and TRBJ1-1, with D unresolved. Trimming took 8 bases from V and 2 from J, leaving 6 bases between them. The germline CDR1 and CDR2 sequences are SNHLY and FYNNEI. This CDR3 spans 11 amino acids. CDR3 residues: CASGRNTEAFF. Written as DNA, the CDR3 is TGTGCCAGCGGGCGCAACACTGAAGCTTTCTTT.

The chain joins TRBV20-1 to TRBJ1-2; D is perhaps TRBD1 (6 bases). The V and J ends lost 3 bases and 6 bases respectively, with 14 bases between them. In germline, CDR1 is DFQATT, CDR2 SNEGSKA (reference sequence). The CDR3 covers 13 residues. This chain's CDR3 is CSARDHRAHGYTF. CDR3 in DNA: TGCAGTGCTAGGGACCACAGGGCCCATGGCTACACCTTC.

The chain carries TRBV13 and TRBJ1-1; D is undetermined. CDR3 size: 15 residues. V gave up 7 bases and J gave up 2 bases, with 17 bases separating them. Per the germline V gene, CDR1 is PRHDT and CDR2 is FYEKMQ (reference sequence). CDR3 in DNA: TGTGCCAGCACCCCTGTTGGGTCAATAAACACTGAAGCTTTCTTT. Translating it yields CASTPVGSINTEAFF. The full variable domain, with the rest looked up from reference TRBV13 and TRBJ1-1, is AAGVIQSPRHLIKEKRETATLKCYPIPRHDTVYWYQQGPGQDPQFLISFYEKMQSDKGSIPDRFSAQQFSDYHSELNMSSLELGDSALYFCASTPVGSINTEAFFGQGTRLTVV.

V gene TRBV30 combines with J gene TRBJ1-5; D may be TRBD1 (6 bases). The CDR3 length is 15 residues. V lost 0 bases and J lost 2, with 11 bases in between. CDR1 GTSNPN and CDR2 SVGIG come from the germline V gene (reference sequence). The CDR3 sequence is CAWSVKGGGNQPQHF. As DNA, the CDR3 is TGTGCCTGGAGTGTTAAGGGGGGAGGCAATCAGCCCCAGCATTTT.

V and J are TRBV4-1 and TRBJ2-5; no definite D call. Germline V lookup: CDR1 MGHRA, CDR2 YSYEKL. The V and J ends lost 4 bases and 3 bases respectively, with 15 bases between them. There are 15 residues in the CDR3. CDR3: CASSRLPGVKETQYF. CDR3 nucleotide sequence: TGCGCCAGCAGCCGATTACCGGGTGTTAAAGAGACCCAGTACTTC.